The T cell receptor (beta chain) described here comes from a study of blood T cell repertoires in COVID-19. Study details: T cells, B-cell-depleted T cells, or PBMCs provided the cDNA or gDNA that served as material.

As processed by the authors: Counts of nucleated cells, estimated from reference gene primer amplification, were obtained. Clones were sequenced by immunoSEQ multiplex PCR, and TCRdb holds only the in-frame ones, with some missing. V, J and clone size derive from that table, while D and trimming were established from the DNA sequence. Among about 220,000 clones listed, more than 75% were seen once. CDR3 length: 15 residues. The germline V and J ends were trimmed by 2 bases and 7 bases, with 14 bases remaining between them. Germline loops: CDR1 SGHVS, CDR2 FQNEAQ. The chain couples TRBV7-8 to TRBJ2-2, with a tentative D call TRBD2 (7 bases). The receptor was derived from a man aged 35 to 55 with active or convalescent COVID-19. Material for sequencing was peripheral blood. The CDR3, as DNA: TGTGCCAGCAGCTTAAAGGGGGGGGCCGGCGGGGAGCTGTTTTTT. Protein sequence: CASSLKGGAGGELFF. The variable domain in full, with the rest retrieved from reference TRBV7-8 and TRBJ2-2, is GAGVSQSPRYKVAKRGQDVALRCDPISGHVSLFWYQQALGQGPEFLTYFQNEAQLDKSGLPSDRFFAERPEGSVSTLKIQRTQQEDSAVYLCASSLKGGAGGELFFGEGSRLTVL.